This TCR beta chain was recorded in a study of T cell changes during pregnancy in multiple sclerosis. This table comes from immunoSEQ multiplex PCR, and its TCRdb copy is limited to in-frame clones, with some not included. The table has fewer than 130,000 clones, 80% to 95% seen once. Germline V gene data show CDR1 as ENHRY and CDR2 as SYGVKD. V was clipped by 10 bases and J by 6 bases, with 21 bases between them. The length of the CDR3 is 14 residues. The receptor comes from a female donor with multiple sclerosis, enrolled in a pregnancy study. This chain uses TRBV10-3 with TRBJ1-2; a possible D gene is TRBD1 (6 bases). The material was peripheral blood, obtained after pregnancy. The CDR3 nucleotides are TGTGCCACAGGAGCTCCGGACAGCGCTGATGGCTACACCTTC. Translation gives CATGAPDSADGYTF.